This entry features one T cell receptor beta chain sequence. These data are taken from a study of regulatory T cells in long-lasting Graves disease. Time point meaning: persistent/refractory GD, antithyroid drugs over 5 years with positive TRAb. PBMC-extracted RNA yielded the TCR library. The CDR3 has 13 residues. The germline V gene has CDR1 LNHDA and CDR2 SQIVND (reference sequence). The authors built TCR beta libraries using iRepertoire HTBI primers and Arm-PCR of CDR3 regions. TCRdb reprocessed the multiplex PCR reads with MiXCR, giving one entry per CDR3 protein. This sample yields roughly 500,000 distinct CDR3 sequences, of which 20% to 25% are seen a single time; about 7% belongs to the top ten.

This clonotype originated in a female donor with Graves disease. The chain carries TRBV19 and TRBJ2-2; D gene uncertain. The sequenced sample was peripheral blood mononuclear cells (PBMCs), obtained when the disease was refractory, from a patient treated with antithyroid drugs. For the CDR3, the DNA is TGTGCTACGGGCCGACCGAACACCGGGGAGCTGTTTTTT. Translating gives CATGRPNTGELFF.